These 21 T cell receptor beta chains came from one sample sequenced in a study of blood T cell repertoires in COVID-19. Using immunoSEQ multiplex PCR, the repertoire was profiled, and TCRdb retains in-frame clones only, with some absent. The sample lists 110,000 or so clones; 80% to 90% were seen once. What was sequenced was peripheral blood. The receptors shown here come from a woman aged 70-85 years with acute or convalescent COVID-19.

The V and J genes are TRBV27 and TRBJ1-4, with 7 positions matching TRBD1. CDR1 MNHEY and CDR2 SMNVEV come from the germline V gene (reference sequence). Trimming cost V 6 bases and J 7 bases; bases outside gene matches: 8. This CDR3 has 14 amino acids. CDR3 DNA sequence: TGTGCCAGCAGATTCCGACAGGGAGGTGAAAAACTGTTTTTT. Its translation: CASRFRQGGEKLFF.

The genes are TRBV30 and TRBJ1-1; D gene uncertain. Between the trimmed V and J ends, which lost 4 bases and 2 bases, there was a span of 11 bases. This CDR3 spans 13 amino acids. Per germline, CDR1 GTSNPN and CDR2 SVGIG (reference sequence). This CDR3 is CAWTVAKNTEAFF. CDR3 DNA sequence: TGTGCCTGGACTGTGGCAAAAAACACTGAAGCTTTCTTT.

This clone was picked up one time. The chain couples TRBV28 to TRBJ2-7; 7 nucleotides line up with TRBD2. This CDR3 has 16 residues. J lost 0 bases, V lost 6 bases, and 11 bases had no gene match. Germline V CDR1 and CDR2: MDHEN, SYDVKM. CDR3 protein: CASRSRRTSHSYEQYF. The DNA of the CDR3 is TGTGCCAGCAGGAGCCGACGGACTAGTCACTCCTACGAGCAGTACTTC.

This chain joins TRBV10-3 and TRBJ2-3, with a tentative D call TRBD2 (6 bases). Germline V gene sequence: CDR1 ENHRY, CDR2 SYGVKD. Trimming pared 6 bases from V and 5 bases from J, leaving 15 bases between. This CDR3 spans 14 amino acids. CDR3 sequence: CAISAGTSGDTQYF. The DNA of the CDR3 is TGTGCCATCAGCGCTGGGACTTCGGGAGATACGCAGTATTTT.

The chain carries TRBV27 and TRBJ2-5, with 7 bases matching TRBD2. The CDR3 has 15 residues. Unmatched junction bases numbered 6, after V lost 4 bases and J lost 1 base. Per the germline V gene, CDR1 is MNHEY and CDR2 is SMNVEV (reference sequence). The DNA for the CDR3 is TGTGCCAGCAGTTCAGGAGGGGAGGGCCAAGAGACCCAGTACTTC. It codes for CASSSGGEGQETQYF.

This chain connects TRBV27 to TRBJ2-2; 12 positions agree with TRBD2. The CDR3 contains 16 residues. Germline V gene sequence: CDR1 MNHEY, CDR2 SMNVEV (reference sequence). J was trimmed by 7 bases and V by 5 bases; bases with no gene match: 8. The CDR3 loop is CASSPRLAGVHGELFF. The CDR3 region has the DNA TGTGCCAGCAGTCCCCGACTAGCGGGAGTTCACGGGGAGCTGTTTTTT.

The V and J genes are TRBV10-3 and TRBJ1-1; TRBD1 agrees at 7 bases. V trimming: 8 bases; J trimming: 0 bases; junction bases outside the gene matches: 3. From germline, CDR1 is ENHRY and CDR2 SYGVKD. The CDR3 sequence is 13 residues long. Here the CDR3 reads CAIRTGLNTEAFF. The CDR3 nucleotides read TGTGCCATCCGGACAGGCCTGAACACTGAAGCTTTCTTT.

Written as DNA, the CDR3 is TGTGCCAGCAGTTTTCTCTCCTACGAGCAGTACTTC. Encoded protein: CASSFLSYEQYF. The chain recombines TRBV28 with TRBJ2-7; D remains ambiguous. Germline CDR1 reads MDHEN; CDR2 reads SYDVKM. This CDR3 region has 12 residues. Deletions cut 3 bases from V and 0 bases from J, with 3 bases between.

The chain's CDR3 is CASSPPGQTNTEAFF. The CDR3 coding sequence is TGTGCCAGCAGCCCACCGGGACAGACGAACACTGAAGCTTTCTTT. The V gene is TRBV7-9, the J gene TRBJ1-1; 7 bases align to TRBD1. The V and J ends lost 5 bases and 1 base, in that order; junction bases with no gene match: 7. CDR3 length: 15 amino acids. The germline CDR1 and CDR2 sequences are SEHNR and FQNEAQ (reference sequence).

The V gene is TRBV9, the J gene TRBJ2-1; D perhaps matches TRBD2 (7 bases). CDR3 length: 13 residues. Germline V gene lookup returns CDR1 SGDLS and CDR2 YYNGEE. V lost 0 bases to trimming and J lost 13 bases, with 14 bases between them. Written as DNA, the CDR3 is TGTGCCAGCAGCGTAGAGGGGGGAGGGCCTCAGTTCTTC. It is translated as CASSVEGGGPQFF.

The CDR3 coding sequence is TGTGCCAGCAGTTCCCAGGGTGAAGCTTTCTTT. The encoded protein is CASSSQGEAFF. The chain employs TRBV6-5 and TRBJ1-1; D is perhaps TRBD1 (5 bases). The CDR3 extends over 11 amino acids. Germline lookup yields CDR1 MNHEY and CDR2 SVGAGI. The V and J ends lost 4 bases and 7 bases respectively, with 7 bases between them.

This chain uses TRBV29-1 with TRBJ2-3, with 8 bases aligning to TRBD2. Germline CDR1 and CDR2: SQVTM and ANQGSEA. J was trimmed by 9 bases and V by 4 bases; bases with no gene match: 9. This CDR3 has 13 amino acids. CDR3 region: CSVGPEAGGTQYF. DNA for the CDR3: TGCAGCGTTGGACCGGAGGCGGGGGGCACGCAGTATTTT.

The DNA for the CDR3 is TGTGCCAGCAGTTTTGGGACTAGCGGGCGCGAGCAGTACTTC. This translates into CASSFGTSGREQYF. This chain links TRBV27 with TRBJ2-7; 12 bases fit TRBD2. The germline CDR1 and CDR2 sequences are MNHEY and SMNVEV (reference sequence). Trimming removed 3 bases from V and 6 bases from J; junction bases left unmatched: 3. The CDR3 has 14 residues.

The chain carries TRBV18 and TRBJ2-2, with 9 bases aligning to TRBD1. Germline V gene sequence: CDR1 KGHSH, CDR2 LQKENI. V lost 3 bases and J lost 1; bases outside the gene matches: 3. The CDR3 has 16 amino acids. CDR3 nucleotide sequence: TGTGCCAGCTCACCGGGACAGGGACTGAACACCGGGGAGCTGTTTTTT. Protein sequence: CASSPGQGLNTGELFF. The full variable domain, its missing parts supplied by reference TRBV18 and TRBJ2-2, is NAGVMQNPRHLVRRRGQEARLRCSPMKGHSHVYWYRQLPEEGLKFMVYLQKENIIDESGMPKERFSAEFPKEGPSILRIQQVVRGDSAAYFCASSPGQGLNTGELFFGEGSRLTVL.

The genes are TRBV4-3 and TRBJ2-1, with D tentatively TRBD2 (5 bases). There are 13 residues in the CDR3. Germline V gene lookup returns CDR1 LGHNA and CDR2 YSLEER. The germline V and J ends were trimmed by 4 bases and 11 bases, with 15 bases remaining between them. This CDR3 reads CASSLELGLKQFF. The CDR3 nucleotides read TGCGCCAGCAGCCTAGAACTAGGATTAAAGCAGTTCTTC.

The gene calls are TRBV15 and TRBJ2-1; D not resolved. CDR3 size: 15 residues. V lost 0 bases, J lost 6 bases, and 12 bases lay in between. The germline V gene has CDR1 LNHNV and CDR2 YYDKDF (reference sequence). The CDR3 coding sequence is TGTGCCACCAGCAGAGATAGGTCTGACACCAATGAGCAGTTCTTC. Translated: CATSRDRSDTNEQFF.

This chain links TRBV5-6 with TRBJ1-6; D not certain. The CDR3 has 14 residues. V was shortened by 0 bases and J by 8 bases, with 9 bases between the two germline ends. CDR1 and CDR2 (germline): SGHDT, YYEEEE. CDR3 nucleotides: TGTGCCAGCAGCTTGGTGGTCGGTGATTCACCCCTCCACTTT. This codes for CASSLVVGDSPLHF.

The CDR3 sequence: CASSPTRVEAFF. Written as DNA, the CDR3 is TGTGCCAGTAGCCCGACGAGGGTTGAAGCTTTCTTT. The chain recombines TRBV19 with TRBJ1-1; no reliable D call. Trimming took off 6 bases at V and 7 bases at J, with 12 bases between the two ends. CDR1 and CDR2 (germline): LNHDA, SQIVND (reference sequence). The CDR3 loop spans 12 amino acids. Filled out from reference TRBV19 and TRBJ1-1, the complete variable domain reads DGGITQSPKYLFRKEGQNVTLSCEQNLNHDAMYWYRQDPGQGLRLIYYSQIVNDFQKGDIAEGYSVSREKKESFPLTVTSAQKNPTAFYLCASSPTRVEAFFGQGTRLTVV.

This clone was seen once. The rearrangement links TRBV6-1 to TRBJ2-1; no firm D call. Trimming left V 2 bases short and J 0 bases short, with 11 bases between. The CDR3 is made up of 16 amino acids. Germline lookup yields CDR1 MNHNS and CDR2 SASEGT. The CDR3 sequence is CASSELAALSYNEQFF. CDR3 nucleotides: TGTGCCAGCAGTGAACTCGCGGCTCTCTCCTACAATGAGCAGTTCTTC.

This clone was counted between two and nine times. The chain uses TRBV2 and TRBJ1-6, with 10 positions matching TRBD1. This CDR3 spans 17 amino acids. V shed 5 bases, J shed 3 bases, and the junction held 7 bases outside the gene matches. Germline V gives CDR1 SNHLY, CDR2 FYNNEI. The CDR3 coding sequence is TGTGCCAGCAGTTCCGACAGGGGGCCTATCTATAATTCACCCCTCCACTTT. Translation: CASSSDRGPIYNSPLHF.

This sequence joins TRBV27 and TRBJ2-7; TRBD1 matches 7 bases. Germline V gene lookup returns CDR1 MNHEY and CDR2 SMNVEV (reference sequence). J was trimmed by 2 bases and V by 0 bases; bases with no gene match: 7. This CDR3 region has 16 residues. The CDR3 bases are TGTGCCAGCAGTTTATCGGGCGACAGGGAGACCTACGAGCAGTACTTC. Protein sequence: CASSLSGDRETYEQYF.